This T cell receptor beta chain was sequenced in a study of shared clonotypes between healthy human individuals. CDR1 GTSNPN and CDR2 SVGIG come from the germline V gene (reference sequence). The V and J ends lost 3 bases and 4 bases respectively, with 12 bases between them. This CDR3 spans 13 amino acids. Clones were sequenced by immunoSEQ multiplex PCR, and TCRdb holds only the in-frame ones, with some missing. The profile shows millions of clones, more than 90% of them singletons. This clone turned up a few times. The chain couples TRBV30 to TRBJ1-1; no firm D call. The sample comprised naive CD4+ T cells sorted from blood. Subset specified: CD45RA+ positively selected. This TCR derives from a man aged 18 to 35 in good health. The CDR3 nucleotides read TGTGCCTGGAGCGGATCCAGACGCACTGAAGCTTTCTTT. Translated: CAWSGSRRTEAFF.